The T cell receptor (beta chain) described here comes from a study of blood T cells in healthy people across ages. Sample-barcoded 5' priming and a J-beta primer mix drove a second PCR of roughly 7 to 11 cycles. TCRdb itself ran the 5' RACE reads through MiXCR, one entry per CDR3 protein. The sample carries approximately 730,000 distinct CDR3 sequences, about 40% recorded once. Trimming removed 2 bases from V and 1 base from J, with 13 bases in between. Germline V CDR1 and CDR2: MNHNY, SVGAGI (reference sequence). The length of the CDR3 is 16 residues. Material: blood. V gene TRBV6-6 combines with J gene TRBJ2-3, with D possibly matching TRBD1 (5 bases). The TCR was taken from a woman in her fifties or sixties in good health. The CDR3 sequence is CASSYGQGIGTDTQYF. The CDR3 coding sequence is TGTGCCAGCAGTTACGGCCAGGGTATCGGCACAGATACGCAGTATTTT.